The rows below give T cell receptor beta chains drawn from one sample of a study of chemoradiotherapy in HPV16-positive cancers. The data were produced by immunoSEQ multiplex PCR, yet TCRdb's version contains in-frame clones alone and is incomplete. The sample lists about 1,800 clones, around 90% occurring once. This specimen consisted of tumor tissue, obtained from a patient who underwent chemoradiotherapy. The receptors originated from a human donor with HPV-associated anogenital cancer. The conserved cysteine and the conserved F or W are not part of the CDR3 here. Fields, in order: J gene, V gene, CDR3 protein.

J: TRBJ2-3; V: TRBV2; CDR3: ASGSGEGIYTDTQY
J: TRBJ2-7; V: TRBV7-3; CDR3: ASSFSINTYEQY
J: TRBJ2-5; V: TRBV7-6; CDR3: ASSLATGGEETQY
J: TRBJ1-5; V: TRBV27; CDR3: ASSFVVNQPQH
J: TRBJ1-1; V: TRBV6-5; CDR3: ASSQTGARF
J: TRBJ2-2; V: TRBV9; CDR3: ASSVTRGLGTGELF
J: TRBJ2-4; V: TRBV5-5; CDR3: ASSLTRGQVNIQY
J: -; V: TRBV7-3; CDR3: ASSLGLGEQY
J: TRBJ1-2; V: TRBV4-1; CDR3: ASSLNRDARGGYT
J: TRBJ2-5; V: TRBV7-2; CDR3: ASSRTGEQY
J: TRBJ2-1; V: TRBV7-2; CDR3: ASSSQARRVPYNEQF
J: TRBJ2-7; V: TRBV27; CDR3: ASSWSGRISYEQY
J: TRBJ2-7; V: TRBV27; CDR3: ASSPRPNGDYEQY
J: TRBJ1-2; V: TRBV14; CDR3: ASSPLGHLNYGYT
J: TRBJ2-7; V: TRBV9; CDR3: ASSVAGSHEQY
J: TRBJ2-7; V: TRBV7-6; CDR3: ASSLERAATYEQY
J: TRBJ2-2; V: TRBV5-1; CDR3: ASSPGPQNTGELF
J: -; V: TRBV19; CDR3: ASSRLPGQGVNEQY
J: TRBJ2-3; V: TRBV7-9; CDR3: ASSLYTAPDTQY
J: TRBJ2-3; V: TRBV21-1; CDR3: ASSKTGGGADTQY
J: TRBJ1-1; V: TRBV5-6; CDR3: ASSLRGTEAF
J: TRBJ1-1; V: TRBV29-1; CDR3: SGLGSGRGTEAF
J: TRBJ2-7; V: TRBV18; CDR3: ASSPPLSASTPGYAPYEQY
J: TRBJ2-3; V: TRBV18; CDR3: ASSRNREGGTDTQY
J: TRBJ2-5; V: TRBV7-8; CDR3: ASSSSGTPVAPQETQY
J: TRBJ2-5; V: TRBV5-6; CDR3: ASSPPWSAEETQY
J: TRBJ1-5; V: TRBV7-2; CDR3: ASSLGPGDSQPQH
J: TRBJ1-1; V: TRBV28; CDR3: ASTIIGNTEAF
J: TRBJ2-3; V: TRBV18; CDR3: ASSPVAGGRDTQY
J: TRBJ2-7; V: TRBV2; CDR3: ASTREGLISEQY
J: TRBJ2-5; V: TRBV11-3; CDR3: ASSPGTSGEETQY
J: TRBJ2-3; V: TRBV27; CDR3: ASSPHPLALY
J: TRBJ1-2; V: TRBV28; CDR3: ASSLLTGMTFNYGYT
J: TRBJ2-1; V: TRBV10-3; CDR3: AIGTSYEGGEQF
J: TRBJ2-1; V: TRBV2; CDR3: ASRGEGNEQF
J: TRBJ1-4; V: TRBV5-1; CDR3: ASSAAGQTTNEKLF
J: TRBJ2-7; V: TRBV5-5; CDR3: ASSLSRASYEQY
J: TRBJ1-1; V: TRBV5-1; CDR3: ASSSRVDRGRAEAF
J: TRBJ2-7; V: TRBV28; CDR3: ASIEGTGASYEQY
J: TRBJ1-5; V: TRBV6-5; CDR3: ASSYSATGGPQH
J: TRBJ1-2; V: TRBV28; CDR3: ASLGGTIYGYT
J: TRBJ2-5; V: TRBV30; CDR3: AWSSNPKRETQY
J: TRBJ2-5; V: TRBV4-2; CDR3: ASSQGTSTPSIQETQY
J: TRBJ2-7; V: TRBV27; CDR3: ASSLGNFIYEQY
J: TRBJ2-2; V: TRBV5-4; CDR3: ASSSTGGANTGELF
J: TRBJ2-3; V: TRBV21-1; CDR3: ASNTDTQY
J: TRBJ1-6; V: TRBV28; CDR3: ASSSDSYNSPLH